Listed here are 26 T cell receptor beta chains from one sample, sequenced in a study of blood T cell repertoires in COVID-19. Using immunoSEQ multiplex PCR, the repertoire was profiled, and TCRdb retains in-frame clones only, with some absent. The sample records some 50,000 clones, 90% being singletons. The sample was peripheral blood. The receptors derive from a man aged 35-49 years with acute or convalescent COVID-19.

The CDR3 reads CAWSVNLGPLGAFF. The DNA of the CDR3 is TGTGCCTGGAGTGTAAATTTGGGGCCCCTTGGAGCTTTCTTT. The chain is built from TRBV30 and TRBJ1-1; the D gene is possibly TRBD1 (5 bases). CDR1 is GTSNPN and CDR2 is SVGIG in the germline V gene (reference sequence). This CDR3 contains 14 residues. Trimming removed 0 bases from V and 10 bases from J, with 18 bases in between.

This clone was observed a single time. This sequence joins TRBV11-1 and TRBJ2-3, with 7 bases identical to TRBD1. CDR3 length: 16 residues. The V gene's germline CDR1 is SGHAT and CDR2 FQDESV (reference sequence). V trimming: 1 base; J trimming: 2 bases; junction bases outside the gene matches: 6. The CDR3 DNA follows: TGTGCCAGCAGCTTAGAGACAGGGCGACCCACAGATACGCAGTATTTT. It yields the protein CASSLETGRPTDTQYF.

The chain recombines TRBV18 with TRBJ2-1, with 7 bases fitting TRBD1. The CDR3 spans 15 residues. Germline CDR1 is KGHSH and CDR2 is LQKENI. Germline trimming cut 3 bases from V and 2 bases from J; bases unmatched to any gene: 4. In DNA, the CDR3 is TGTGCCAGCTCACCGGACAGGAAGGCCTACAATGAGCAGTTCTTC. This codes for CASSPDRKAYNEQFF.

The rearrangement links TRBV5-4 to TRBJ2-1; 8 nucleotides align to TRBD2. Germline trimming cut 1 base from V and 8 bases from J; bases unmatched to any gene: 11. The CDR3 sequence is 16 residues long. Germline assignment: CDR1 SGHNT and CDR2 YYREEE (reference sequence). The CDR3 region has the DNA TGTGCCAGCAGCTTGTTAGCGGGAAATGGTAACGATGAGCAGTTCTTC. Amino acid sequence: CASSLLAGNGNDEQFF.

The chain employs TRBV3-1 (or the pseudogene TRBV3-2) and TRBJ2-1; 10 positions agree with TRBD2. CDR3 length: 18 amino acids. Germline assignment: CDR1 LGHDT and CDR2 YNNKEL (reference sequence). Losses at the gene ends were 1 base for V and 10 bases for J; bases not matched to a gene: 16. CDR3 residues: CASSQALSPYTSGAEQFF. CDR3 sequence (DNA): TGTGCCAGCAGCCAAGCCCTCTCCCCGTACACTAGCGGGGCGGAGCAGTTCTTC.

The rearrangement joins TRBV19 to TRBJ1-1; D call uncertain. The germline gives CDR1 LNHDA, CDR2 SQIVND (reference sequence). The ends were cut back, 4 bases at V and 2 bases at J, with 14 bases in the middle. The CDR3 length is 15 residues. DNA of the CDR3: TGTGCCAGTAGTAAAACGGGAGAGATAAACACTGAAGCTTTCTTT. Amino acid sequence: CASSKTGEINTEAFF.

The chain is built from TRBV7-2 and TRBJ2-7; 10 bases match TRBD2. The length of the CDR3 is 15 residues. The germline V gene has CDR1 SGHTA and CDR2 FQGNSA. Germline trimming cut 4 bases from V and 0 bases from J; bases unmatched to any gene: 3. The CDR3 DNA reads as TGTGCCAGCAGCTGGGCTAGCGGGAGCTCCTACGAGCAGTACTTC. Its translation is CASSWASGSSYEQYF.

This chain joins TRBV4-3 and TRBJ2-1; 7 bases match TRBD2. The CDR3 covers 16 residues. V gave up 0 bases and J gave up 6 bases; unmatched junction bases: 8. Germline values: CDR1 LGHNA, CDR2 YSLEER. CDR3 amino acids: CASSQERGSVGNEQFF. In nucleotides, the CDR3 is TGCGCCAGCAGCCAAGAACGCGGGAGCGTTGGCAATGAGCAGTTCTTC.

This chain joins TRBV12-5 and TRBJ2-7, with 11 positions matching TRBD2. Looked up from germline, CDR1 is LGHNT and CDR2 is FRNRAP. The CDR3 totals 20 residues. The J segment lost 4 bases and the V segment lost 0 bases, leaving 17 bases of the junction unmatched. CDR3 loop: CASGLVQKGLAGGPRYEQYF. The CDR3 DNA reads TGTGCTAGTGGTTTGGTACAAAAGGGGTTAGCGGGAGGGCCTCGATACGAGCAGTACTTC.

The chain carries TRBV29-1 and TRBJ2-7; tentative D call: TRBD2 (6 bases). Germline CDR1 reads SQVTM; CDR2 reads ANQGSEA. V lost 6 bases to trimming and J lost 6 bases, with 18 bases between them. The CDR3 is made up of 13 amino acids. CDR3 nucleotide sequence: TGCAGCGTCACGGCAGGCGGGAACGGCGAGCAGTACTTC. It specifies CSVTAGGNGEQYF.

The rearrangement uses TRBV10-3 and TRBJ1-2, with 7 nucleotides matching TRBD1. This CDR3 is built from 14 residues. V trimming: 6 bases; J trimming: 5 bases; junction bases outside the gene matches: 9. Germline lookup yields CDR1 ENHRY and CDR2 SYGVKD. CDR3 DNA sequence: TGTGCCATCAGCCTCGGGACAGCCATATATGGCTACACCTTC. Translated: CAISLGTAIYGYTF.

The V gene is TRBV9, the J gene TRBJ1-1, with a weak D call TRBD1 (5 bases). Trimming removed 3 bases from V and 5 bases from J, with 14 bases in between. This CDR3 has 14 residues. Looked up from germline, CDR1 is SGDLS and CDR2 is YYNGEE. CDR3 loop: CASSAPGGGTEAFF. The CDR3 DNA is TGTGCCAGCAGCGCCCCTGGCGGGGGGACTGAAGCTTTCTTT. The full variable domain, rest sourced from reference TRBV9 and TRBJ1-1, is DSGVTQTPKHLITATGQRVTLRCSPRSGDLSVYWYQQSLDQGLQFLIQYYNGEERAKGNILERFSAQQFPDLHSELNLSSLELGDSALYFCASSAPGGGTEAFFGQGTRLTVV.

CDR3 coding DNA: TGTGCCAGCAGCACCCCGCTGACTAGCGGGGCTAACAATGAGCAGTTCTTC. The encoded protein is CASSTPLTSGANNEQFF. This chain links TRBV7-3 with TRBJ2-1; 11 bases are shared with TRBD2. The V gene end was trimmed by 5 bases and the J gene end by 5 bases; junction bases not matched to a gene: 11. The CDR3 length is 17 residues. CDR1 is SGHTA and CDR2 is FQGTGA in the germline V gene.

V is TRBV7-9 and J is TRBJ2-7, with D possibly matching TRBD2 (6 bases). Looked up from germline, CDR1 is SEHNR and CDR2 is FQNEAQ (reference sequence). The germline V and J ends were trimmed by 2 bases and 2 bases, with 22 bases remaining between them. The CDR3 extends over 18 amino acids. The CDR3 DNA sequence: TGTGCCAGCAGCTTAAAAGGGGCGGGACGACAAGTAGCCTACGAGCAGTACTTC. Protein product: CASSLKGAGRQVAYEQYF.

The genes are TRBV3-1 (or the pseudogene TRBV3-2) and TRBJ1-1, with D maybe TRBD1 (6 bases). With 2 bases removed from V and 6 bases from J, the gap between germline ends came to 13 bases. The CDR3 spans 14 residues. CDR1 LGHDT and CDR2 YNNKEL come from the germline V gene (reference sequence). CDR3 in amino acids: CASSQRGGQAEAFF. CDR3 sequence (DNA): TGTGCCAGCAGCCAAAGGGGGGGGCAGGCTGAAGCTTTCTTT.

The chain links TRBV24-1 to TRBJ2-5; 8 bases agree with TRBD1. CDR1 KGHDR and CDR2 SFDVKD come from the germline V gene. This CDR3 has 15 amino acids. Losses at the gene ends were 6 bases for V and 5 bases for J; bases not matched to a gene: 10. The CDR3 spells CATSPDQGAGETQYF. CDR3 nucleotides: TGTGCCACCAGTCCCGACCAGGGGGCCGGGGAGACCCAGTACTTC.

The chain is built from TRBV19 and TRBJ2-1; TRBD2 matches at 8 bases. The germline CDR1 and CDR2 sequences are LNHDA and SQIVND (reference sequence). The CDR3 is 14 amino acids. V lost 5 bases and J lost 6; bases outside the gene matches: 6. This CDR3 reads CASSSGTRRNEQFF. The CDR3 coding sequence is TGTGCCAGTAGTTCTGGGACTAGACGCAATGAGCAGTTCTTC.

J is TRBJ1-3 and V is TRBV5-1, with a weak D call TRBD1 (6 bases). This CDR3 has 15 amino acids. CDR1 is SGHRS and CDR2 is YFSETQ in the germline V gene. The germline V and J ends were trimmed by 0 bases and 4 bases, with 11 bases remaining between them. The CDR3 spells CASSLVGTPGNTIYF. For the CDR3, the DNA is TGCGCCAGCAGCTTGGTAGGGACACCAGGAAACACCATATATTTT.

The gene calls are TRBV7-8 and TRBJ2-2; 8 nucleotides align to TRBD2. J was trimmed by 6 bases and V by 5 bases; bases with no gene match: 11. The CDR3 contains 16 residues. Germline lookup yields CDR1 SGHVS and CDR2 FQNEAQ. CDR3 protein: CASSLREAGVPGELFF. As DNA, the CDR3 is TGTGCCAGCAGCCTACGGGAAGCGGGAGTTCCCGGGGAGCTGTTTTTT.

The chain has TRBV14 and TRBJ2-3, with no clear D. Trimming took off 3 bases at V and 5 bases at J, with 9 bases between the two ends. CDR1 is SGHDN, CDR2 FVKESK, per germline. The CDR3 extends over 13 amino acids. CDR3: CASSQATGDTQYF. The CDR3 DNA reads TGTGCCAGCAGCCAGGCGACGGGAGATACGCAGTATTTT. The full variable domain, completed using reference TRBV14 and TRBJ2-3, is EAGVTQFPSHSVIEKGQTVTLRCDPISGHDNLYWYRRVMGKEIKFLLHFVKESKQDESGMPNNRFLAERTGGTYSTLKVQPAELEDSGVYFCASSQATGDTQYFGPGTRLTVL.

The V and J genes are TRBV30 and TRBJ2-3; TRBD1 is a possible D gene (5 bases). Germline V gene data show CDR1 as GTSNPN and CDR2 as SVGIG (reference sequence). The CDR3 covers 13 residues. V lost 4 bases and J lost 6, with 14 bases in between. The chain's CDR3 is CAWNTRHRDTQYF. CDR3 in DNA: TGTGCCTGGAACACAAGACACAGGGATACGCAGTATTTT.

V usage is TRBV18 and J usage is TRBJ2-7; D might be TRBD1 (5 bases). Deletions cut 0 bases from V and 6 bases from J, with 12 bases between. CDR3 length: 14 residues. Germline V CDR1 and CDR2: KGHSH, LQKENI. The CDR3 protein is CASSPPGQGSEQYF. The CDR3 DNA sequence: TGTGCCAGCTCACCACCAGGCCAGGGTTCCGAGCAGTACTTC.

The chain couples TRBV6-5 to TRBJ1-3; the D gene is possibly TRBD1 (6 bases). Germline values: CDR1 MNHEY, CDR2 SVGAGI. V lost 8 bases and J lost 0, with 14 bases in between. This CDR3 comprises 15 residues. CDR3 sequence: CASRFDRSSGNTIYF. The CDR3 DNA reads TGTGCCAGCCGTTTTGACAGGAGCTCTGGAAACACCATATATTTT.

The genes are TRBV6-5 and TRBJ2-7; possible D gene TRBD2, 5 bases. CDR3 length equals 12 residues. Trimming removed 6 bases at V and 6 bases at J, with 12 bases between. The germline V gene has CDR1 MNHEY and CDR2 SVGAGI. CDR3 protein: CASSGIWGEQYF. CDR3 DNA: TGTGCCAGCAGCGGGATTTGGGGCGAGCAGTACTTC.

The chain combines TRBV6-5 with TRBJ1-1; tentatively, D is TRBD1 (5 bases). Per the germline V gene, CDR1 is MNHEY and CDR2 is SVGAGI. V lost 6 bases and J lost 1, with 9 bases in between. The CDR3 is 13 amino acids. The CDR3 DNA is TGTGCCAGCAGGTCCGACAGGAACACTGAAGCTTTCTTT. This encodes CASRSDRNTEAFF.

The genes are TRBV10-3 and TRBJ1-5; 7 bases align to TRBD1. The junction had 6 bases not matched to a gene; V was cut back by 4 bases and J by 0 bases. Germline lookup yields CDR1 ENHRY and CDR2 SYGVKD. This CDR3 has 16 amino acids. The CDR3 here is CAISGGTDLSNQPQHF. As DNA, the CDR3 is TGTGCCATCAGTGGGGGGACAGACCTTAGCAATCAGCCCCAGCATTTT.